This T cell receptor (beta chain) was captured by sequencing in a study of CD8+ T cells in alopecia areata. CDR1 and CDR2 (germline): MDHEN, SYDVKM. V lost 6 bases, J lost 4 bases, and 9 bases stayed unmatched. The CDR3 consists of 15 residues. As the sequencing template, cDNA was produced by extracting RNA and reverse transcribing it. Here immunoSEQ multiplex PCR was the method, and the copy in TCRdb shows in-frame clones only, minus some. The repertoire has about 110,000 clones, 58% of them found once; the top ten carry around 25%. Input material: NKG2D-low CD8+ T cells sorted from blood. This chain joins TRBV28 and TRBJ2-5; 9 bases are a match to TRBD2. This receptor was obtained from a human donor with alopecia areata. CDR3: CASRYSGSPSETQYF. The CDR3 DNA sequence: TGTGCCAGCAGATATAGCGGGAGCCCGTCAGAGACCCAGTACTTC.